This T cell receptor beta chain came from a study of T cells in Graves' hyperthyroidism and ophthalmopathy (dated by TCRdb to the late 2010s). Context from the whole study: TCR V-J signatures able to tell the groups apart were searched for in a discovery cohort of about a hundred patients, of whom roughly 42 had Graves' ophthalmopathy and 55 to 60 had stable Graves' hyperthyroidism. After blood sampling, hyperthyroidism patients were treated with methimazole at a starting dose of 30 mg daily, and ophthalmopathy patients were treated with high-dose intravenous methylprednisolone. An independent validation cohort of fewer than 20 hyperthyroidism patients and approximately 16 patients who later progressed to ophthalmopathy tested prospective prediction of ophthalmopathy. The study also compared thyroid tissue and blood T-cell repertoires from roughly 6 Graves' hyperthyroidism patients. The paper describes TCR Vbeta CDR3 sequencing of 135 peripheral blood samples, made up of approximately 40 ophthalmopathy patients, some 80 hyperthyroidism patients and approximately 17 progressor patients. The approximately 90 discovery patients were randomly split 7:3 into training and test sets.

TCR beta CDR3 regions were amplified from RNA transcripts. A first-round RT-PCR of the TCR CDR3 used the HTBI primer set with the Qiagen OneStep RT-PCR kit. A second multiplex PCR round built the libraries, followed by size selection and purification. Paired-end sequencing of the libraries was performed with 100 bp reads on an Illumina HiSeq2000. Regarding the original processing steps: SOAPnuke was used to process the raw data, removing reads that contained adapters or uncalled bases, had a mean Phred below 15, or lacked an exact match to the constant primer or identifier. High-quality paired reads were merged with COPE v1.2.5, and unique nucleotide sequences were defined as clonotypes. Clonotypes were aligned to IMGT TRBV, TRBD and TRBJ reference segments using MiTCR v1.1. The analysis included only V-J combinations with a frequency above 0.0001, which together covered about 99% of the repertoires. The TCS score was defined as F50 (clonal expansion) divided by E x V (chaos), with BLOSUM62-based TCRdist calculated between CDR3 peptides within each V-J. Welch's t-statistics and random forest reduced some 510 V-J features to roughly 13, which were used in a naive Bayes classifier (R e1071). The Morisita-Horn index was used to measure how similar the thyroid and blood repertoires were. In TCRdb, the public reads were trimmed at Q25 with fastp and aligned with MiXCR, with productive beta chains retained. Each entry merges the rows of one CDR3 protein and shows their most common DNA and genes. The V and J calls come from TCRdb's annotation, not from the publication. The sample data list roughly 500,000 distinct CDR3 sequences, and approximately 49% of these were observed just once. The ten largest account for around 47% of the sample.

Comment on this clonotype: Its antigen is not yet known. A read error may produce the germline difference seen at one junction end.

The CDR3, cysteine through phenylalanine, is 16 amino acids long. Left in the record is the CDR3 DNA by itself, 48 bases read in frame from the first base. According to the germline V gene (reference sequence), CDR1 reads SSHAT and CDR2 reads FNYEAQ. Results and caveats for the whole study, not just this receptor: Blood samples also contained most of the expanded thyroid clonotypes (frequency above 0.001), which suggests that blood repertoires may reflect thyroid immune responses. A 13 V-J signature model separated ophthalmopathy from stable hyperthyroidism, with around 88% sensitivity and roughly 82% specificity in cross-validation and 80%/75% in testing. In validation, progression to ophthalmopathy was predicted by the model with 70.59% sensitivity and roughly 72% specificity, a median of around 5.9 months before onset. Sample size was not statistically predetermined, and investigators were not blinded to group allocation.

Patients with uncontrolled infections, other autoimmune diseases, pregnancy or lactation were excluded. Diagnoses were based on clinical symptoms, serum thyroxine and TRAb, thyroid ultrasound and orbital computed tomography. Total RNA was extracted using Trizol reagent, and RNA quality was assessed on an Agilent 2100 Bioanalyzer. Material for sequencing was peripheral blood or thyroid tissue (not recorded which). This chain is built from TRBV7-7 and TRBJ2-5, with 9 bases matching TRBD1. The receptor was isolated from an adult woman with Graves' disease, either hyperthyroidism or ophthalmopathy (not recorded which). The CDR3 protein is CASSKTGTGYGETQYF. The nucleotide sequence is given as TGTGCTAGCAGCAAAACCGGGACAGGGTATGGAGAGACCCAGTACTTC.